The text below deals with one T cell receptor beta chain. The target antigen is unknown. This sample is part of a study of cytomegalovirus exposure and HLA in healthy donors. Overall study results and limits: A missense DCLRE1C variant was associated with V- and J-gene trimming of TCR beta chains in a later analysis, and an independent cohort replicated the association.

The CDR3 spans 15 residues. V was clipped by 1 base and J by 2 bases, with 11 bases between them. The germline V gene has CDR1 MGHRA and CDR2 YSYEKL. The PCR employed 60 Vbeta primers together with 13 Jbeta primers. TCRdb's table, derived via immunoSEQ multiplex PCR, lists solely in-frame clones and lacks some. The sample records about 84,000 clones, 75% to 90% being singletons. The chain uses TRBV4-1 and TRBJ1-2; D may be TRBD1 (6 bases). Sequences were obtained from PBMCs. The TCR originated in a man between 18 and 29 years old in good health and CMV-seronegative. The CDR3 sequence: CASSQGAGANYGYTF. CDR3 nucleotide sequence: TGCGCCAGCAGCCAAGGAGCAGGGGCGAACTATGGCTACACCTTC.